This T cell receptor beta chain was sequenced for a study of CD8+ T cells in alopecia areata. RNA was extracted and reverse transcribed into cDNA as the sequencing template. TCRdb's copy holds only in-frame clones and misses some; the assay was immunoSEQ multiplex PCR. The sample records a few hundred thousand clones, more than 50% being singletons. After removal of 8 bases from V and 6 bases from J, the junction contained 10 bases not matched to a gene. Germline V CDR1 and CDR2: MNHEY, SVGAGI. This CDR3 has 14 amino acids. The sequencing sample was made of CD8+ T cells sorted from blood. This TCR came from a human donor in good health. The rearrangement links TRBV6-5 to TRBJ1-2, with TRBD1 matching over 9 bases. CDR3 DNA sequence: TGTGCCAGCCTAGACTTGGGACAGGGAAATGGCTACACCTTC. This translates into CASLDLGQGNGYTF.